One and the same sample provided the 32 T cell receptor beta chains below, sequenced in a study of tumor and adjacent non-tumor tissue in lung cancer. The template was RNA from unsorted bulk tissue. The library came from three nested PCR rounds adapted from ARM-PCR protocols. TCRdb analysed the multiplex PCR reads with MiXCR anew, one entry per CDR3 protein. The sample has approximately 100,000 distinct CDR3 sequences, around 75% seen once. Material: lung tumor tissue. All receptors derive from an older woman with non-small cell lung cancer.

In the case of this clonotype: Likely a read error: the CDR3 ends without its conserved phenylalanine or tryptophan. J is TRBJ2-3 and V is TRBV11-3; the D call may be TRBD1 or TRBD2 (5 bases each). This CDR3 is built from 15 residues. Germline assignment: CDR1 SGHNT and CDR2 YENEEA. Here the CDR3 reads CATSPAGQGRHTQYY. CDR3 coding DNA: TGTGCCACCAGCCCCGCCGGGCAGGGACGTCATACGCAGTATTAT.

For this clonotype: A read error may account for a junction end that differs from germline. V is TRBV11-2 and J is TRBJ2-7; 7 bases fit TRBD2. The CDR3 spans 14 residues. CDR1 is SGHAT, CDR2 FQNNGV, per germline. The CDR3 nucleotides are TGTGCCAGCAGTTGGGACCGCGGGGGATACGAGCGATATTTC. Translated: CASSWDRGGYERYF.

This clonotype showed up just a few times. The chain couples TRBV7-2 to TRBJ1-2, with D unresolved. Germline CDR1 and CDR2: SGHTA and FQGNSA. The length of the CDR3 is 14 residues. V was pared by 2 bases and J by 8 bases, with 15 bases between. CDR3 loop: CASSLNPGLGGYTF. The DNA of the CDR3 is TGTGCCAGCAGCTTAAATCCGGGCCTTGGAGGCTACACCTTC.

This chain uses TRBV28 with TRBJ1-1; maybe TRBD1 (6 bases). The V end lost 3 bases, the J end lost 7 bases, and 12 bases lay between the germline ends. The CDR3 length is 13 residues. In germline, CDR1 is MDHEN, CDR2 SYDVKM. The CDR3 here is CASSLRGDIEAFF. The CDR3 bases are TGTGCCAGCAGTTTGAGGGGGGACATTGAAGCTTTCTTT.

Comment on this clonotype: The conserved closing phenylalanine or tryptophan is absent in this CDR3, likely reflecting a read error. CDR3 sequence (DNA): TGTGCCAGCAGCTTATCCATCGGGACAGCCAAGCAGTACCTC. This sequence encodes CASSLSIGTAKQYL. The chain carries TRBV11-2 and TRBJ2-7; TRBD1 agrees at 7 bases. V lost 2 bases to trimming and J lost 8 bases; unmatched junction nucleotides: 9. The CDR3 runs 14 residues. From germline, CDR1 is SGHAT and CDR2 FQNNGV.

Details on this clonotype: At one of its ends the junction is not consistent with the germline gene, which may arise from a read error. The chain joins TRBV20-1 to TRBJ1-2; no clear D gene. Germline lookup yields CDR1 DFQATT and CDR2 SNEGSKA (reference sequence). The CDR3 consists of 12 residues. CDR3 DNA: TGCAGTGCTAGTGCGACCGGGGATGGCAACACCTTC. This encodes CSASATGDGNTF.

The V gene is TRBV20-1, the J gene TRBJ2-1, with unresolved D. Trimming removed 7 bases at V and 6 bases at J, with 19 bases between. The CDR3 extends over 14 amino acids. CDR1 is DFQATT and CDR2 is SNEGSKA in the germline V gene (reference sequence). CDR3 DNA: TGCAGTGTTTACCATCAAAGGACCTCCAATGAGCAGTTCTTC. Protein product: CSVYHQRTSNEQFF.

This clonotype was observed many times. The J gene is TRBJ1-2, the V gene TRBV29-1, with D possibly matching TRBD1 (5 bases). Germline V gives CDR1 SQVTM, CDR2 ANQGSEA. The CDR3 sequence is 13 residues long. V was pared by 5 bases and J by 2 bases, with 12 bases between. CDR3 in DNA: TGCAGCGTTCCTTCGACAGAAAACTATGGCTACACCTTC. Residues: CSVPSTENYGYTF.

This rearrangement joins TRBV6-2 or TRBV6-3 to TRBJ1-1, with 10 bases that match TRBD1. Germline CDR1 is MNHEY and CDR2 is SVGEGT. Unmatched junction bases numbered 13, after V lost 10 bases and J lost 8 bases. This CDR3 contains 14 residues. CDR3 region: CATRAIRDRGEAFF. The DNA for the CDR3 is TGTGCCACCAGAGCGATCCGGGACAGGGGAGAAGCTTTCTTT.

Regarding this clonotype: This may be a read error: a much more frequent sequence differs by one nucleotide. The genes are TRBV12-3 or TRBV12-4 and TRBJ1-1; TRBD1 might be the D (5 bases). The CDR3 is 15 residues long. The V end was cut by 5 bases, the J end by 4 bases, with 17 bases between. CDR3 region: CASSPIQGGGTEAFF. The CDR3 DNA is TGTGCCAGCAGTCCCATTCAGGGTGGTGGCACTGAAGCTTTCTTT.

V usage is TRBV28 and J usage is TRBJ2-7; D not certain. V was clipped by 3 bases and J by 5 bases, with 17 bases between them. The CDR3 runs 15 residues. Germline lookup yields CDR1 MDHEN and CDR2 SYDVKM. The CDR3 loop reads CASSFVVGSDHEQYF. The CDR3 DNA is TGTGCCAGCAGTTTCGTTGTGGGATCCGACCACGAGCAGTACTTC.

At least ten counts were recorded for this clonotype. This chain uses TRBV20-1 with TRBJ2-7; 10 positions match TRBD1. V lost 8 bases to trimming and J lost 5 bases; unmatched junction nucleotides: 12. This CDR3 comprises 14 residues. Germline lookup yields CDR1 DFQATT and CDR2 SNEGSKA (reference sequence). CDR3 amino acids: CSPGGGTGVNEQYF. The CDR3 DNA reads as TGCAGTCCCGGGGGTGGGACAGGGGTTAACGAGCAGTACTTC.

Worth noting for this clonotype: The conserved phenylalanine or tryptophan is not found at the CDR3 terminus, so this likely reflects a read error. The DNA is omitted, as the CDR3 cannot be located on it reliably, and the CDR3 follows TCRdb's listing. This chain connects TRBV20-1 to TRBJ1-1. The germline V gene has CDR1 DFQATT and CDR2 SNEGSKA (reference sequence). Inclusive of both ends, the CDR3 amounts to 14 amino acids. This CDR3 reads CSARESTRNTETFL.

Worth noting for this clonotype: The CDR3 does not end in the conserved phenylalanine or tryptophan, so this is likely a read error. The DNA is left out, because the CDR3 cannot be placed on it with certainty; the CDR3 is given as TCRdb lists it. V is TRBV20-1 and J is TRBJ2-3; the table names TRBD2, a call not compared with the DNA. The CDR3 totals 14 residues, both ends included. Germline CDR1 is DFQATT and CDR2 is SNEGSKA (reference sequence). CDR3 in amino acids: CSARVRASTDTHYL.

The chain carries TRBV4-2 and TRBJ2-3; 7 positions agree with TRBD1. The germline CDR1 and CDR2 sequences are LGHNA and YNFKEQ. The CDR3 contains 16 residues. With V trimmed by 5 bases and J by 1 base, 9 bases remained unmatched. This CDR3 reads CASSAGQDLRTDTQYF. The CDR3 DNA is TGTGCCAGCAGCGCCGGACAGGATCTGCGCACAGATACGCAGTATTTT.

The gene calls are TRBV5-1 and TRBJ2-7; D uncertain. Germline V CDR1 and CDR2: SGHRS, YFSETQ. The V end lost 0 bases, the J end lost 3 bases, and 16 bases lay between the germline ends. The CDR3 length is 16 residues. Here the CDR3 reads CASSLAEIIGNYEQYF. The CDR3 bases are TGCGCCAGCAGCTTGGCCGAGATCATAGGGAACTACGAGCAGTACTTC.

On this clonotype: Sequence at one end of the junction differs from germline and may be a read error. The chain joins TRBV6-2 or TRBV6-3 to TRBJ2-1; the D gene is possibly TRBD1 (5 bases). Germline values: CDR1 MNHEY, CDR2 SVGEGT. The CDR3 is 18 residues long. The CDR3 coding sequence is TGTGCCAGCAGTTACCTGCTCAGCCATGGGCAGGGAATAGATGAGCAATTCTTC. Translation: CASSYLLSHGQGIDEQFF.

A note on this clonotype: The junction differs from germline at one of its ends, possibly a read error. The chain has TRBV12-3 or TRBV12-4 and TRBJ1-5; no clear D gene. This CDR3 region has 13 residues. In DNA, the CDR3 is TGTACCAGCAGCCGTGCAACCGATCAGCCCCAGCATTTT. Translating it yields CTSSRATDQPQHF.

In the case of this clonotype: The junction differs from germline at one of its ends, possibly a read error. The V and J genes are TRBV11-2 and TRBJ1-1, with D possibly TRBD1 on 6 matching bases. The CDR3 totals 14 residues. CDR1 and CDR2 (germline): SGHAT, FQNNGV. CDR3 sequence (DNA): TGTGTCAGCAGTTTAAATACAGGGAACACTGAAGCTTTGTTT. This sequence encodes CVSSLNTGNTEALF. The whole variable domain, filled in from reference TRBV11-2 and TRBJ1-1, reads EAGVAQSPRYKIIEKRQSVAFWCNPISGHATLYWYQQILGQGPKLLIQFQNNGVVDDSQLPKDRFSAERLKGVDSTLKIQPAKLEDSAVYLCVSSLNTGNTEALFGQGTRLTVV.

As to this clonotype: A clone one base away is much larger, so this may be a read error. The V and J genes are TRBV6-2 or TRBV6-3 and TRBJ2-1; 11 positions agree with TRBD2. The germline V gene has CDR1 MNHEY and CDR2 SVGEGT. J was trimmed by 4 bases and V by 2 bases; bases with no gene match: 4. CDR3 length: 16 amino acids. Here the CDR3 reads CASSYPSGRYYNEQFF. In DNA form, the CDR3 reads TGTGCCAGCAGTTACCCTAGCGGGAGGTATTACAATGAGCAGTTCTTC.

The chain is built from TRBV11-1 and TRBJ2-2; 12 bases match TRBD2. With V trimmed by 4 bases and J by 6 bases, 9 bases remained unmatched. This CDR3 contains 17 residues. Germline V gene sequence: CDR1 SGHAT, CDR2 FQDESV (reference sequence). CDR3 DNA sequence: TGTGCCAGCAGCTCGCGACTAGCGGGAGAAACCGCCGGGGAGCTGTTTTTT. Protein sequence: CASSSRLAGETAGELFF.

V usage is TRBV12-3 or TRBV12-4 and J usage is TRBJ2-3, with a possible D match to TRBD2 (7 bases). This CDR3 has 13 amino acids. V was cut by 8 bases and J by 4 bases, with 13 bases left in between. For the CDR3, the DNA is TGTGCCAGCCCCGGGGGGCCGCCAGATACGCAGTATTTT. This sequence encodes CASPGGPPDTQYF.

Comments on this clonotype: This may stem from a read error, because a much larger clone lies one nucleotide away. The genes are TRBV28 and TRBJ2-7, with D possibly being TRBD2 (7 bases). Germline V gene data show CDR1 as MDHEN and CDR2 as SYDVKM. CDR3 length: 11 residues. Here the CDR3 reads CVSNGGRGQYF. As DNA, the CDR3 is TGTGTCAGCAACGGGGGGCGAGGGCAGTACTTC.

The chain joins TRBV11-2 to TRBJ1-2; D may be TRBD1 (5 bases). This CDR3 is built from 13 residues. V was cut by 6 bases and J by 8 bases, with 16 bases left in between. The germline gives CDR1 SGHAT, CDR2 FQNNGV. CDR3 DNA: TGTGCCAGCAGTAGGGAGGTGAGGGGAGGCTACACCTTC. Its protein product is CASSREVRGGYTF.

Remarks on this clonotype: At one end the junction does not follow the germline gene, possibly because of a read error. V and J are TRBV11-2 and TRBJ2-7, with 9 bases that match TRBD2. The CDR3 consists of 15 residues. From germline, CDR1 is SGHAT and CDR2 FQNNGV. The CDR3 region has the DNA TGTACCAGCAGCTACGGGACTAGCAGAAGCTACGAGCAGTACTTC. Residues: CTSSYGTSRSYEQYF.

Comments on this clonotype: One junction end disagrees with the germline gene, perhaps due to a read error. The J gene is TRBJ1-3, the V gene TRBV7-8; unclear D gene. Looked up from germline, CDR1 is SGHVS and CDR2 is FQNEAQ. This CDR3 is built from 15 residues. The CDR3, as DNA: TGTGCCAGCAGCTTAGAGGGATACTCTGGAAGCACCATATATTTT. Its protein product is CASSLEGYSGSTIYF.

A note on this clonotype: This clone may be a read error of a much larger clone one base away. The chain is built from TRBV20-1 and TRBJ2-4; D might be TRBD1 (5 bases). Germline CDR1 reads DFQATT; CDR2 reads SNEGSKA (reference sequence). The CDR3 runs to 15 residues. Trimming pared 5 bases from V and 2 bases from J, leaving 16 bases between. Here the CDR3 DNA reads TGCAGTGCTGCGACACGACAGCTACCCAAAAACATTCAGTACTTC. Its translation is CSAATRQLPKNIQYF.

This clonotype was picked up a small number of times. Given the absence of the conserved phenylalanine or tryptophan at the CDR3 end, a read error is likely. The chain recombines TRBV6-1 with TRBJ1-1, with D unresolved. CDR1 MNHNS and CDR2 SASEGT come from the germline V gene. The CDR3 is 15 amino acids. The V and J ends lost 3 bases and 1 base respectively, with 12 bases between them. CDR3 coding DNA: TGTGCCAGCAGTGATTTTTCGGGCAGGAACACTGAAGCTTTCTAT. Its translation: CASSDFSGRNTEAFY.

As to this clonotype: This sequence may be a read error, since a much larger clone differs from it by one base. This rearrangement joins TRBV6-1 to TRBJ1-2; D remains unclear. The CDR3 has 15 amino acids. In germline, CDR1 is MNHNS, CDR2 SASEGT. Trimming left V 1 base short and J 3 bases short, with 12 bases between. CDR3 amino acids: CASSEGSDTHYGYTF. In nucleotides, the CDR3 is TGTGCCAGCAGTGAAGGGAGTGACACCCACTATGGCTACACCTTC.

A note on this clonotype: A much bigger clone sits one base away, suggesting this may be a read error. DNA of the CDR3: TGCTCCAGCAGCCAAGGGGTGACCCAAGAGACCCAGTACTTC. Translation gives CSSSQGVTQETQYF. The chain joins TRBV4-1 to TRBJ2-3, with TRBD1 as a possible D gene (5 bases). The end of the DNA aligns better with TRBJ2-5, so the J call may be wrong. Germline lookup yields CDR1 MGHRA and CDR2 YSYEKL. The CDR3 runs to 14 residues.

In regard to this clonotype: A junction boundary mismatches the germline segment, possibly from a read error. The chain carries TRBV6-6 and TRBJ1-1; perhaps TRBD1 as D (6 bases). The CDR3 length is 13 residues. Per the germline V gene, CDR1 is MNHNY and CDR2 is SVGAGI (reference sequence). CDR3 loop: CTSSTEGDTEAFF. The CDR3 DNA follows: TGTACCAGTAGCACGGAGGGGGACACTGAAGCTTTCTTT.

Note on this clonotype: A junction boundary mismatches the germline segment, possibly from a read error. This chain joins TRBV11-2 and TRBJ2-7; possibly TRBD2 for D (5 bases). Germline V gene sequence: CDR1 SGHAT, CDR2 FQNNGV. This CDR3 spans 13 amino acids. The CDR3 DNA sequence: TGTGCCAGCAGCTTGGTACCGGGCCGCGGGCAGTATTTC. As protein: CASSLVPGRGQYF.